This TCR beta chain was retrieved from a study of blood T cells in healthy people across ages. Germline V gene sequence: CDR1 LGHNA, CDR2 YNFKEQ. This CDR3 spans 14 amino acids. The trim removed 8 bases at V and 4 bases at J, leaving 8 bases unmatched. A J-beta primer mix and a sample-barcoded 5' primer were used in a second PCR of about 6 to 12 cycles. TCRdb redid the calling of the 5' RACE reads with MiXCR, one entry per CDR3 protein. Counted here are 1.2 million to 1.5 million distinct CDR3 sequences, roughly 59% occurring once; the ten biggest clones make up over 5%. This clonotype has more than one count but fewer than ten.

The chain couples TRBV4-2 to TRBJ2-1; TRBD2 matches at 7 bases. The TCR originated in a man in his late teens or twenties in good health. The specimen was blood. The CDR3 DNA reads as TGTGCCAGCGCCGGGAGGCCGGTATACAATGAGCAGTTCTTC. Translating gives CASAGRPVYNEQFF.